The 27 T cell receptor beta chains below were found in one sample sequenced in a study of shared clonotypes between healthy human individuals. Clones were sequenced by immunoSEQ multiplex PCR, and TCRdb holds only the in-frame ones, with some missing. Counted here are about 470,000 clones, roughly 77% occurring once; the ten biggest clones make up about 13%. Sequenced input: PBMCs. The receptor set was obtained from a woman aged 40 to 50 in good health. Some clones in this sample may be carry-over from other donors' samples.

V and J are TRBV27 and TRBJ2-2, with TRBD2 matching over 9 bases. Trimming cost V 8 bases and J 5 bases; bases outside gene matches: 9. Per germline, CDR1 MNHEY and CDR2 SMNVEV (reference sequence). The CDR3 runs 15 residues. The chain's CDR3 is CASRELAGVTGELFF. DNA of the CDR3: TGTGCCAGCCGCGAATTAGCGGGAGTTACCGGGGAGCTGTTTTTT.

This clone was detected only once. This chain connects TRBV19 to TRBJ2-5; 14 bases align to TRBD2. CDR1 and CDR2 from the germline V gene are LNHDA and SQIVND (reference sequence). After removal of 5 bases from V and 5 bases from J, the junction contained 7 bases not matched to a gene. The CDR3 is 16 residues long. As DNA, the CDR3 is TGTGCCAGTAGTTTGACTAGCGGGAGGGCCAGGGAGACCCAGTACTTC. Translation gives CASSLTSGRARETQYF.

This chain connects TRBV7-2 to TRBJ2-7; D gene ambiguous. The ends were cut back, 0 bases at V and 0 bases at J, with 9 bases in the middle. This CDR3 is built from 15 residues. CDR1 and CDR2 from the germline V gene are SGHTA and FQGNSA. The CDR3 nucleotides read TGTGCCAGCAGCTTAGCGGTGACTCTCTCCTACGAGCAGTACTTC. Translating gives CASSLAVTLSYEQYF.

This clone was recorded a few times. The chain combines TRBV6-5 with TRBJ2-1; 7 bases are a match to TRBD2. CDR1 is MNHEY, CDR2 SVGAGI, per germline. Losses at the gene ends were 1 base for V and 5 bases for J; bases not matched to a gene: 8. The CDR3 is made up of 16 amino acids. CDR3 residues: CASSYWGMAGDNEQFF. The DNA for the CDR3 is TGTGCCAGCAGTTACTGGGGAATGGCGGGGGACAATGAGCAGTTCTTC.

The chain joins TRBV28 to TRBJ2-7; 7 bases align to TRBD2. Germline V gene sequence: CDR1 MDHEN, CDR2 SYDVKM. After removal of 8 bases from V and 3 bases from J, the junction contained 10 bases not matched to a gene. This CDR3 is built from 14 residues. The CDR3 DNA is TGTGCCAGCTCCACCGGGACTACTTACTACGAGCAGTACTTC. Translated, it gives CASSTGTTYYEQYF.

The CDR3 sequence is CASSSAAGNEQFF. As DNA, the CDR3 is TGTGCCAGCTCCTCCGCCGCAGGGAATGAGCAGTTCTTC. V and J are TRBV11-2 and TRBJ2-1, with D tentatively TRBD1 (5 bases). CDR3 length equals 13 residues. The germline V and J ends were trimmed by 8 bases and 7 bases, with 15 bases remaining between them. The V gene's germline CDR1 is SGHAT and CDR2 FQNNGV.

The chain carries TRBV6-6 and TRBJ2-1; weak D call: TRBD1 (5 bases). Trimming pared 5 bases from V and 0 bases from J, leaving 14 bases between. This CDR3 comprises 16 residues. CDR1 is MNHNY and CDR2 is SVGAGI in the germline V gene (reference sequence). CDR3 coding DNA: TGTGCCAGCAGTCCCAGACAGAGGAGCTCCTACAATGAGCAGTTCTTC. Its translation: CASSPRQRSSYNEQFF.

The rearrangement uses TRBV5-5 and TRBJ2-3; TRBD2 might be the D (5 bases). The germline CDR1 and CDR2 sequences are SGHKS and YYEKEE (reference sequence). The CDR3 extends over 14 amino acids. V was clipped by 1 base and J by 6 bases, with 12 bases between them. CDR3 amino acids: CASSLSGVGDTQYF. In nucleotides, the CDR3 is TGTGCCAGCAGCTTGAGCGGAGTGGGGGATACGCAGTATTTT.

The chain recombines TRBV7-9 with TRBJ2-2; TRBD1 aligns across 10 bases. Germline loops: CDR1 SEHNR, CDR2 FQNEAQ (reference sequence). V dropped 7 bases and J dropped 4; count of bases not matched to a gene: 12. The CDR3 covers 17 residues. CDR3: CASISSGGTGVTGELFF. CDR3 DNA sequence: TGTGCCAGCATCTCTAGTGGAGGGACAGGGGTCACCGGGGAGCTGTTTTTT.

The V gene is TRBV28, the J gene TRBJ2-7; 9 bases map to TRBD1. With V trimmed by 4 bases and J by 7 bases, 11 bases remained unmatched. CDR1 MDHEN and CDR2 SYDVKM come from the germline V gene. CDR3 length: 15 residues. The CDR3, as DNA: TGTGCCAGCAGTTCCTCCGGGACAGGGACCAAGGAGCAGTACTTC. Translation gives CASSSSGTGTKEQYF.

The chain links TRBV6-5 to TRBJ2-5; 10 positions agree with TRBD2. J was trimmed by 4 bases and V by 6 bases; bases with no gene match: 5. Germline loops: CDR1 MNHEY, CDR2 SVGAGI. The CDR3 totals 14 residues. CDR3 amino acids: CASRSGRAGETQYF. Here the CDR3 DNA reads TGTGCCAGCAGAAGCGGGAGGGCCGGAGAGACCCAGTACTTC.

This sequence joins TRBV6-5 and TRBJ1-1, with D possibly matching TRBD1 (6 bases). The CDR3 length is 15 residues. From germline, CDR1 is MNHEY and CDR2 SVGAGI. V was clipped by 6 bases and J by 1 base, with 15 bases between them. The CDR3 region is CASRGNREANTEAFF. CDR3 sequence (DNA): TGTGCCAGCAGGGGTAACAGGGAAGCGAACACTGAAGCTTTCTTT.

CDR3 nucleotides: TGCGCCAGCAGTGAGTCCGGCAGAGAGAATGAAAAACTGTTTTTT. This sequence encodes CASSESGRENEKLFF. The gene calls are TRBV10-1 and TRBJ1-4; no reliable D call. This CDR3 is built from 15 residues. The ends were cut back, 0 bases at V and 5 bases at J, with 10 bases in the middle. Germline-derived CDR1 and CDR2 are WNHNN and SYGVQD (reference sequence).

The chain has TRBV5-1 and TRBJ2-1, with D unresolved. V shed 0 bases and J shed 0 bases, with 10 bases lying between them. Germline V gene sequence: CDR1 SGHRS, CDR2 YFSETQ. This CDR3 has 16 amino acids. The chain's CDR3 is CASSLESLSSYNEQFF. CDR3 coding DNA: TGCGCCAGCAGCTTGGAAAGTCTCAGCTCCTACAATGAGCAGTTCTTC.

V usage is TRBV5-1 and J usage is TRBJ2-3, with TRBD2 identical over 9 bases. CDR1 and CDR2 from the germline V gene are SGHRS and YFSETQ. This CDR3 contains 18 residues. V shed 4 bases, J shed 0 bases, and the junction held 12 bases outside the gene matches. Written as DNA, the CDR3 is TGCGCCAGCAGCCTTAGCGGGAGTCCGGCCCCTAGCACAGATACGCAGTATTTT. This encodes CASSLSGSPAPSTDTQYF.

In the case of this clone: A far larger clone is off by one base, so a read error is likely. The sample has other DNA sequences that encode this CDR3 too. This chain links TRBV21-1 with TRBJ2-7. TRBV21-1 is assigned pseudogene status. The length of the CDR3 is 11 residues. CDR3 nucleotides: TGTGCCAGCAGCAAGTCCTACGAGCAGTACTTC. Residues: CASSKSYEQYF.

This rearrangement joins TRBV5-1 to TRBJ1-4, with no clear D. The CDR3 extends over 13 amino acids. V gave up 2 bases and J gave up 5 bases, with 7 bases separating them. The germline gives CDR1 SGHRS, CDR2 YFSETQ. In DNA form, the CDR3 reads TGCGCCAGCAGCTTACAGCCGAATGAAAAACTGTTTTTT. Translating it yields CASSLQPNEKLFF. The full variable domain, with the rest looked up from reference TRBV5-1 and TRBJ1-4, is KAGVTQTPRYLIKTRGQQVTLSCSPISGHRSVSWYQQTPGQGLQFLFEYFSETQRNKGNFPGRFSGRQFSNSRSEMNVSTLELGDSALYLCASSLQPNEKLFFGSGTQLSVL.

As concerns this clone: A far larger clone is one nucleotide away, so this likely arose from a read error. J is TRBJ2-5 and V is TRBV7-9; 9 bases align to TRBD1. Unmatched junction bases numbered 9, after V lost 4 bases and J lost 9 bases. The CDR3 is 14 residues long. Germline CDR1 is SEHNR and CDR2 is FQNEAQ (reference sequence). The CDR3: CASSSITGGEAQYF. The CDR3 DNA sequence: TGTGCCAGCAGCTCCATCACAGGGGGCGAGGCCCAGTACTTC.

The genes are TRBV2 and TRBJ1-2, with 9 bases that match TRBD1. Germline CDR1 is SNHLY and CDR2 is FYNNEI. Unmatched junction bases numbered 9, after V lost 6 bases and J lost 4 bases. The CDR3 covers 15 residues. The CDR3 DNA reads TGTGCCAGCAGCATACAGGGGGCCTTAGGCTATGGCTACACCTTC. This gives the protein CASSIQGALGYGYTF.

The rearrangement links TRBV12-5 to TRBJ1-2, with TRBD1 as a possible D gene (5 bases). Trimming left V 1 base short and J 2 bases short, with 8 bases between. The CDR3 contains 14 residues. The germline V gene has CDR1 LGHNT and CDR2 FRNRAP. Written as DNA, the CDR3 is TGTGCTAGTGGTTTGGGGACACTCAACTATGGCTACACCTTC. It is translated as CASGLGTLNYGYTF. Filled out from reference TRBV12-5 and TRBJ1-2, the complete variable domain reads DARVTQTPRHKVTEMGQEVTMRCQPILGHNTVFWYRQTMMQGLELLAYFRNRAPLDDSGMPKDRFSAEMPDATLATLKIQPSEPRDSAVYFCASGLGTLNYGYTFGSGTRLTVV.

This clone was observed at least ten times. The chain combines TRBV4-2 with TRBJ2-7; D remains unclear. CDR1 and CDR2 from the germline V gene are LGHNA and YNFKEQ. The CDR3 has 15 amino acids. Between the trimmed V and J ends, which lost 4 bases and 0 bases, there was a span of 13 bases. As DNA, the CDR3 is TGTGCCAGCAGCCGAAGCGAGTCCTCCTCCTACGAGCAGTACTTC. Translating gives CASSRSESSSYEQYF.

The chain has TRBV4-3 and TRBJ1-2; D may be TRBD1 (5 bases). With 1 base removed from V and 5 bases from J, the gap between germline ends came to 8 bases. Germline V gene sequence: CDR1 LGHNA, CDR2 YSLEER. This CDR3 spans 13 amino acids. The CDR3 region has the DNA TGCGCCAGCAGCCAAGGAGGGGAGTATGGCTACACCTTC. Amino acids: CASSQGGEYGYTF.

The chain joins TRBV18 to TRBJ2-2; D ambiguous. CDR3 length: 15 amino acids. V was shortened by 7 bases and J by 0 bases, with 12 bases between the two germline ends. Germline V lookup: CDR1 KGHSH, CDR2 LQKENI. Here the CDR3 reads CASFPTASNTGELFF. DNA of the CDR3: TGTGCCAGCTTCCCTACAGCCTCGAACACCGGGGAGCTGTTTTTT.

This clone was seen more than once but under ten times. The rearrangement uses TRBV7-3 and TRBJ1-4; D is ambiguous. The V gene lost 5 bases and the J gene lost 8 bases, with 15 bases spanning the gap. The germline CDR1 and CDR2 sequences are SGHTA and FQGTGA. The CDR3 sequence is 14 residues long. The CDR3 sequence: CASSPVRTSEKLFF. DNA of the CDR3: TGTGCCAGCAGCCCGGTCCGAACTTCCGAAAAACTGTTTTTT.

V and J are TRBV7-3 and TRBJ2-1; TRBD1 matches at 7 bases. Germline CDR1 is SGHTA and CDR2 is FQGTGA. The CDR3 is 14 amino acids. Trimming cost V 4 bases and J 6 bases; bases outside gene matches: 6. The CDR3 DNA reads TGTGCCAGCAGCTCCATAGACAGGGTCAATGAGCAGTTCTTC. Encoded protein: CASSSIDRVNEQFF. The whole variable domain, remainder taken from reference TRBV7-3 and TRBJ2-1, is GAGVSQTPSNKVTEKGKYVELRCDPISGHTALYWYRQSLGQGPEFLIYFQGTGAADDSGLPNDRFFAVRPEGSVSTLKIQRTERGDSAVYLCASSSIDRVNEQFFGPGTRLTVL.

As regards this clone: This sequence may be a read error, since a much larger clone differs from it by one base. CDR3 sequence: CASSRGRESEQYF. In DNA, the CDR3 is TGTGCCAGCTCACGGGGCAGGGAAAGCGAGCAGTACTTC. The chain couples TRBV18 to TRBJ2-7; D is perhaps TRBD1 (5 bases). In germline, CDR1 is KGHSH, CDR2 LQKENI. There are 13 residues in the CDR3. V dropped 4 bases and J dropped 6 bases, with 13 bases sitting between them.

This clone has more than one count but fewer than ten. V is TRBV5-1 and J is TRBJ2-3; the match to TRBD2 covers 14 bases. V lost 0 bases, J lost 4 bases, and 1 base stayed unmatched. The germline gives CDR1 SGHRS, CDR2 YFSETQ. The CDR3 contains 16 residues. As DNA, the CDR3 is TGCGCCAGCAGCTTGGGGACTAGCGGGAGGCCAGATACGCAGTATTTT. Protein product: CASSLGTSGRPDTQYF.